The text below deals with one TCR beta chain. Its antigen is currently unknown. The repertoire was sequenced with immunoSEQ multiplex PCR; TCRdb's copy has only in-frame clones and lacks some. This sample carries 30,000 to 45,000 clones, less than 85% of them seen once, and the ten largest clones take about 1.8%. This record belongs to a study of OX40 agonist ivuxolimab in advanced cancers. Study-wide results and limits: Antigen specificity remained undetermined for the expanded peripheral T cells.

Germline V gene data show CDR1 as SGHTA and CDR2 as FQGNSA. The trim removed 3 bases at V and 12 bases at J, leaving 5 bases unmatched. This CDR3 has 11 residues. This rearrangement joins TRBV7-2 to TRBJ2-7; TRBD2 matches at 7 bases. This material consisted of CD4+ or CD8+ T cells sorted from blood, taken in a trial of the OX40 agonist ivuxolimab. The TCR was taken from an adult with an advanced solid tumor such as melanoma, head and neck, liver or kidney cancer. CDR3 sequence: CASSLGGTGYF. CDR3 nucleotide sequence: TGTGCCAGCAGCTTGGGGGGGACGGGGTACTTC. Combining the CDR3 with reference TRBV7-2 and TRBJ2-7 gives the whole variable domain GAGVSQSPSNKVTEKGKDVELRCDPISGHTALYWYRQSLGQGLEFLIYFQGNSAPDKSGLPSDRFSAERTGGSVSTLTIQRTQQEDSAVYLCASSLGGTGYFGPGTRLTVT.